The source of this T cell receptor beta chain is a study of control samples from healthy donors and cancer patients. This clone appeared a single time. Germline CDR1 SGHRS, CDR2 YFSETQ. Trimming left V 4 bases short and J 10 bases short, with 12 bases between. CDR3 size: 12 residues. TCRdb's copy holds only in-frame clones and misses some; the assay was immunoSEQ multiplex PCR. This sample has over 200,000 clones, with roughly four fifths found just once. The chain couples TRBV5-1 to TRBJ2-1; TRBD1 or TRBD2 may be the D gene (5 bases each). This sequence originates from a woman aged 55-75 years with lung cancer. Sequenced input: PBMCs. The CDR3 DNA is TGCGCCAGCAGCATAGGGACCGGCGAGCAGTTCTTC. It translates to CASSIGTGEQFF.